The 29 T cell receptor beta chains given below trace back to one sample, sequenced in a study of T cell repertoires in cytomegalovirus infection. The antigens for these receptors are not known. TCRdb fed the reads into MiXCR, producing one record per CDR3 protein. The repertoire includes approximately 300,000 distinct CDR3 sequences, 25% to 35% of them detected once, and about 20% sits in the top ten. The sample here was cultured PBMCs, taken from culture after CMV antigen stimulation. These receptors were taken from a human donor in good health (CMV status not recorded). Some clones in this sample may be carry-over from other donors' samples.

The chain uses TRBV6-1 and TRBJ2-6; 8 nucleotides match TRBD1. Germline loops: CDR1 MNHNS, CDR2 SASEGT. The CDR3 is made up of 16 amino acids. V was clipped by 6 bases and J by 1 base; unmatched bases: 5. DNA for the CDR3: TGTGCCAGCAGACGGACAGGGTGGTCTGGGGCCAACGTCCTGACTTTC. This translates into CASRRTGWSGANVLTF.

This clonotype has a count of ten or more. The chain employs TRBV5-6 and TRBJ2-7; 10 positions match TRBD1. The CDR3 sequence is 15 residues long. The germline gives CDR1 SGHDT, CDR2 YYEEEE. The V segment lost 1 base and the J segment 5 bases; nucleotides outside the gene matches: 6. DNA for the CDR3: TGTGCCAGCAGCTTGAGTGGGACAGGGGAAGACGAGCAGTACTTC. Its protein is CASSLSGTGEDEQYF.

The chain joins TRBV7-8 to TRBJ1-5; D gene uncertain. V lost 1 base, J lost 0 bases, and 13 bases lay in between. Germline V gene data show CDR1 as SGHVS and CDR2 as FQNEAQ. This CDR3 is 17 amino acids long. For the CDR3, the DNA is TGTGCCAGCAGCTTAGATATGTCAGAGTATAGCAATCAGCCCCAGCATTTT. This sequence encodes CASSLDMSEYSNQPQHF.

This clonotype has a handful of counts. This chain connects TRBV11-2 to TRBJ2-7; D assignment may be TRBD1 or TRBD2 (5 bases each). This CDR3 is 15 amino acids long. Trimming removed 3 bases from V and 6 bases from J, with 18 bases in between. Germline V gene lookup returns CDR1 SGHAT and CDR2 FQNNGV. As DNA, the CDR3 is TGTGCCAGCAGCTTCCCGGGGCTCGGAGAACGCGAGCAGTACTTC. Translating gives CASSFPGLGEREQYF.

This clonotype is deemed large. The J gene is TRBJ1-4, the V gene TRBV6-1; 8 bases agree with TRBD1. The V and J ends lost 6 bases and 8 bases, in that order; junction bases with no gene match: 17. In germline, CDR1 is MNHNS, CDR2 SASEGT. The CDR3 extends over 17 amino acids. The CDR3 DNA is TGTGCCAGCAGCCCCGTGGCAGGGGGCTTCGGTGGGGAAAAACTGTTTTTT. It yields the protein CASSPVAGGFGGEKLFF.

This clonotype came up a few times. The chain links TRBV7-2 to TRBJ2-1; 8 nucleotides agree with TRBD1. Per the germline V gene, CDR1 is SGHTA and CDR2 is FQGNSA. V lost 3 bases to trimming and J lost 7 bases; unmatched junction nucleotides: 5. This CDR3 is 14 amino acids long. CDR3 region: CASSLHRGVNEQFF. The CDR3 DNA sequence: TGTGCCAGCAGCTTGCACAGGGGGGTGAATGAGCAGTTCTTC.

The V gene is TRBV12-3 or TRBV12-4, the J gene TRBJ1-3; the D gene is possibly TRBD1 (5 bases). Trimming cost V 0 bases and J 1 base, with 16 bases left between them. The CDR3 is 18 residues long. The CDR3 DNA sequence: TGTGCCAGCAGTTTAGCGCTAAATACCAGGGTGTCTGGAAACACCATATATTTT. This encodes CASSLALNTRVSGNTIYF.

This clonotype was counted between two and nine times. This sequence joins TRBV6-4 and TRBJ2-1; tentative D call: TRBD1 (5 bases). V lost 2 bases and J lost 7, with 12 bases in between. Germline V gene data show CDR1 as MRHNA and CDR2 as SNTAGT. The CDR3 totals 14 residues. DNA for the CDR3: TGTGCCAGCAGTGACGGGGCGGAAAGAAATGAGCAGTTCTTC. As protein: CASSDGAERNEQFF.

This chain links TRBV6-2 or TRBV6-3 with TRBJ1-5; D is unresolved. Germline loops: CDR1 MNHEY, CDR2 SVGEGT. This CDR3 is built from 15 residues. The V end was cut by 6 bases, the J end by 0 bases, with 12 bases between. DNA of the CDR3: TGTGCCAGCAGACCCATGGGGAATAGCAATCAGCCCCAGCATTTT. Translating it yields CASRPMGNSNQPQHF.

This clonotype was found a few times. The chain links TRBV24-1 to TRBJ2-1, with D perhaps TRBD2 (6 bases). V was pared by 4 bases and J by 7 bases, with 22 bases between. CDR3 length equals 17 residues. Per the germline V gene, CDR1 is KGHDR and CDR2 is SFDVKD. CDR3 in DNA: TGTGCCACCAGTGACACATACGGGGGACGGTTAAATAATGAGCAGTTCTTC. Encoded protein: CATSDTYGGRLNNEQFF.

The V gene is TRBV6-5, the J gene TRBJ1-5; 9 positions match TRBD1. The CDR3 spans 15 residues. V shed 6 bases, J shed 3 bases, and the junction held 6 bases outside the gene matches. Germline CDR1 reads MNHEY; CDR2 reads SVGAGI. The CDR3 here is CASRDGTGFNQPQHF. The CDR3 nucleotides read TGTGCCAGCAGGGACGGGACAGGGTTCAATCAGCCCCAGCATTTT.

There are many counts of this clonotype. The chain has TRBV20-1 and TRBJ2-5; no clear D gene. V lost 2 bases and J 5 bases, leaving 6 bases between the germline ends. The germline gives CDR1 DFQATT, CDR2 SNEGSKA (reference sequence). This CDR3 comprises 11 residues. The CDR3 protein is CSARYLETQYF. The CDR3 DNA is TGCAGTGCTAGATACCTGGAGACCCAGTACTTC.

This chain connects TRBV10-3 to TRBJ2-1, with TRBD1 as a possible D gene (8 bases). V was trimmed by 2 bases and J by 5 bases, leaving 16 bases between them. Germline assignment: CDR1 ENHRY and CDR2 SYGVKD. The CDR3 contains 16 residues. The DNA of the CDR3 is TGTGCCATCAGTGAGCCTCGGACAGGGAGGGACAATGAGCAGTTCTTC. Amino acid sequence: CAISEPRTGRDNEQFF.

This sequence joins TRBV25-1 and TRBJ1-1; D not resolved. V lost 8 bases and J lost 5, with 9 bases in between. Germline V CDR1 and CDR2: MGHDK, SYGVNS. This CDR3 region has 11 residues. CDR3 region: CASLFGTEAFF. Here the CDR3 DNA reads TGTGCCAGCTTATTCGGGACTGAAGCTTTCTTT. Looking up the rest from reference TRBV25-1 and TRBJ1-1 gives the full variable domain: EADIYQTPRYLVIGTGKKITLECSQTMGHDKMYWYQQDPGMELHLIHYSYGVNSTEKGDLSSESTVSRIRTEHFPLTLESARPSHTSQYLCASLFGTEAFFGQGTRLTVV.

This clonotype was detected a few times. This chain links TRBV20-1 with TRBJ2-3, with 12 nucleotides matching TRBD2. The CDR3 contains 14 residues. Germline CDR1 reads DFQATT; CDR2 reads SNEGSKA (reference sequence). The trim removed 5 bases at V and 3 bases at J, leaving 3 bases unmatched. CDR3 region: CSAPGTSGTDTQYF. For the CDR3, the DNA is TGCAGTGCTCCCGGGACTAGCGGGACAGATACGCAGTATTTT.

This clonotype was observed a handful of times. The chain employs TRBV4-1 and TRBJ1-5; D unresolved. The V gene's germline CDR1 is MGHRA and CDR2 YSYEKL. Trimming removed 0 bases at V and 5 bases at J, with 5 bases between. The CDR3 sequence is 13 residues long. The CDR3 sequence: CASSQEGYQPQHF. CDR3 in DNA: TGCGCCAGCAGCCAAGAAGGGTATCAGCCCCAGCATTTT.

CDR3 DNA sequence: TGTGCTAGTGGTTTGGTACAGCTCGCTAGCGGGAAGGTGTACGAGCAGTACTTC. Translation: CASGLVQLASGKVYEQYF. V and J are TRBV12-5 and TRBJ2-7; the match to TRBD2 covers 9 bases. Germline V lookup: CDR1 LGHNT, CDR2 FRNRAP. This CDR3 spans 18 amino acids. Trimming took 0 bases from V and 4 from J; bases not matched to a gene: 13.

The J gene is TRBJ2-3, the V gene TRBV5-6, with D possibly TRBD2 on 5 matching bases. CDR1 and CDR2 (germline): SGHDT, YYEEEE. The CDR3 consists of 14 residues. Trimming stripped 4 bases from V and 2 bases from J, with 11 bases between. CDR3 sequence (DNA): TGTGCCAGCAGCCAAGGACTGACCACAGATACGCAGTATTTT. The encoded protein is CASSQGLTTDTQYF.

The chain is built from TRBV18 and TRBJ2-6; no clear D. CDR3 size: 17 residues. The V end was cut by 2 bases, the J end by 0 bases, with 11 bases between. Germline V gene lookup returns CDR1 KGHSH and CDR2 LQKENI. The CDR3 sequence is CASSPRLASSGANVLTF. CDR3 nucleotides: TGTGCCAGCTCACCAAGGCTTGCCAGCTCTGGGGCCAACGTCCTGACTTTC.

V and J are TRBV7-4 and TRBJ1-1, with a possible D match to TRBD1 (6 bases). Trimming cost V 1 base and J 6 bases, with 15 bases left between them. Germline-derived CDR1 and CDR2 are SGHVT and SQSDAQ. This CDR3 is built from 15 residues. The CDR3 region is CASSLGGAVGPEAFF. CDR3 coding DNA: TGTGCCAGCAGCTTAGGGGGGGCCGTCGGCCCTGAAGCTTTCTTT.

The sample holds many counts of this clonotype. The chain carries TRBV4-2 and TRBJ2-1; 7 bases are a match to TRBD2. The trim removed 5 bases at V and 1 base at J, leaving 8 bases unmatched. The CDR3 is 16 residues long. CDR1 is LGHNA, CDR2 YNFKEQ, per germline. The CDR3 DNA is TGTGCCAGCAGCATTCGACTAGCAGGGTCCTACAATGAGCAGTTCTTC. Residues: CASSIRLAGSYNEQFF.

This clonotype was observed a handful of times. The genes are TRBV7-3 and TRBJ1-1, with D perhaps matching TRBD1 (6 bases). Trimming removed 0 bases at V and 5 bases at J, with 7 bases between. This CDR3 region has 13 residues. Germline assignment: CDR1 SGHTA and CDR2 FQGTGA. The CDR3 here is CASSLTQGTEAFF. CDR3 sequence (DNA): TGTGCCAGCAGCTTAACGCAGGGGACTGAAGCTTTCTTT.

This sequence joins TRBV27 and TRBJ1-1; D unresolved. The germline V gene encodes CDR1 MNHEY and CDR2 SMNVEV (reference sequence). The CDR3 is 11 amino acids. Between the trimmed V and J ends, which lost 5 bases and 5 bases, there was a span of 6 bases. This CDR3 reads CASSTPTEAFF. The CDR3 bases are TGTGCCAGCAGTACCCCGACTGAAGCTTTCTTT.

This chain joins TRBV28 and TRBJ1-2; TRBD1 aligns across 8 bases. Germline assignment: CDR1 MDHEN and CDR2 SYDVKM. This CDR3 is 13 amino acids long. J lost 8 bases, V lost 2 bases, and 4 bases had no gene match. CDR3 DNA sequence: TGTGCCAGCAGTTTACAGGGGGCTTGGGGCTACACCTTC. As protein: CASSLQGAWGYTF.

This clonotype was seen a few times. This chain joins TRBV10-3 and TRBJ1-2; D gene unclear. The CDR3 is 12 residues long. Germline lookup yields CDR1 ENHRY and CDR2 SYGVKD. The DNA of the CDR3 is TGTGCAATTGGCAGCGGTTCCTATGGCTACACCTTC. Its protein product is CAIGSGSYGYTF.

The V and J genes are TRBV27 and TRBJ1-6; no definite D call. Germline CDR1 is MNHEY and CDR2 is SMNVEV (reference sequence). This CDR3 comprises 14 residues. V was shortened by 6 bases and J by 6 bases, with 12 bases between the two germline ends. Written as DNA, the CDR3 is TGTGCCAGCAGCGAAGTGTTAATTAATTCACCCCTCCACTTT. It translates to CASSEVLINSPLHF.

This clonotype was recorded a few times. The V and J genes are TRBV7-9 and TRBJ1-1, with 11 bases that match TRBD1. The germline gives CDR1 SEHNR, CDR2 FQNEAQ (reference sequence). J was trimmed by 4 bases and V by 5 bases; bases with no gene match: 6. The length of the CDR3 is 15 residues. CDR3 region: CASSGGDRGITEAFF. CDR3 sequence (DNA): TGTGCCAGCAGCGGGGGGGACAGGGGGATCACTGAAGCTTTCTTT.

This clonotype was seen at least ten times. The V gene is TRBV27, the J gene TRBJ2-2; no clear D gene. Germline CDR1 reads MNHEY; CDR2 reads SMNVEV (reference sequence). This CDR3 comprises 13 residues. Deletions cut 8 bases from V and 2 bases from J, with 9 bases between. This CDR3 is CASENGNTGELFF. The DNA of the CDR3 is TGTGCCAGCGAGAACGGAAACACCGGGGAGCTGTTTTTT.

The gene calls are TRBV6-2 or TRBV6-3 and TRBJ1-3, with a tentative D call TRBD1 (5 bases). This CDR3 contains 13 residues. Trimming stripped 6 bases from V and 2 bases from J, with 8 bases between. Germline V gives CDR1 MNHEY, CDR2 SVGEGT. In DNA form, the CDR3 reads TGTGCCAGCAGACAGGTGGCTGGAAACACCATATATTTT. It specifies CASRQVAGNTIYF.